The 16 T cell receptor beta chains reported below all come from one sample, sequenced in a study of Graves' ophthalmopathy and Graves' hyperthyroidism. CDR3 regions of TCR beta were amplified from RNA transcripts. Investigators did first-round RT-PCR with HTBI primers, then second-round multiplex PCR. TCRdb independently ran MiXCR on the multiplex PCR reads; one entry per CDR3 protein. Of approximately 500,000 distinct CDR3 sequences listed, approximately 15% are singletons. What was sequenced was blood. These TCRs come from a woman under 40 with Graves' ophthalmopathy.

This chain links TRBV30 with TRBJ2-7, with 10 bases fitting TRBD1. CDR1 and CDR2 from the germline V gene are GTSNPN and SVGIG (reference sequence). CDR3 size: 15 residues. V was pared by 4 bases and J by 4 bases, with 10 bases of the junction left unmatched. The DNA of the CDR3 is TGTGCCTGGATGGCCCCGGGACAGGGGTTATACGAGCAGTACTTC. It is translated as CAWMAPGQGLYEQYF.

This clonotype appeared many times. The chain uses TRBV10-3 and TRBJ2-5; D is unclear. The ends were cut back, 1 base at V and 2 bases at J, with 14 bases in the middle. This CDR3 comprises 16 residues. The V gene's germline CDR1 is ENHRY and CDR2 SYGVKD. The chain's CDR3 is CAISEYTATAQETQYF. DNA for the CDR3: TGTGCCATCAGTGAGTACACAGCCACCGCTCAAGAGACCCAGTACTTC.

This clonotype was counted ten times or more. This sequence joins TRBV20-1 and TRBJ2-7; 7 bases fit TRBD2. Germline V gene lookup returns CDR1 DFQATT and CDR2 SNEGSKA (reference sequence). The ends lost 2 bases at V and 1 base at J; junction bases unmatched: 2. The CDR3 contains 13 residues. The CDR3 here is CSARTAGSYEQYF. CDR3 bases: TGCAGTGCTAGAACAGCGGGGTCCTACGAGCAGTACTTC.

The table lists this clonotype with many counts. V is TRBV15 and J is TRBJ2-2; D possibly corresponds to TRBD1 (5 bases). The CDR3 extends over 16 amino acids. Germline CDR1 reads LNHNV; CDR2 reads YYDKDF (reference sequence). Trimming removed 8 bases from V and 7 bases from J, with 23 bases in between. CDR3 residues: CATSQPQGKLGGELFF. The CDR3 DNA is TGTGCCACCTCACAACCCCAGGGAAAATTGGGCGGGGAGCTGTTTTTT.

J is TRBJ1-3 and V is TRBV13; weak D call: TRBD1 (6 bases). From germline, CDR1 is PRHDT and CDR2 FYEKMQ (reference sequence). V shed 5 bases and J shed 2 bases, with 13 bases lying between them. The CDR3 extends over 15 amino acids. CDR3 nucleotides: TGTGCCAGCAGCCTCAGGGGACGGACTGGAAACACCATATATTTT. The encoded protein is CASSLRGRTGNTIYF.

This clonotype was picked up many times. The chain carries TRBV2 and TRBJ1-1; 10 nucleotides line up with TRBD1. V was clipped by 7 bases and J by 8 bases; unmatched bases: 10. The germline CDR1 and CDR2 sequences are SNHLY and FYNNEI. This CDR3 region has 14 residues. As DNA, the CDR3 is TGTGCCAGCACTCTAACCTCGGACAGGGGGGAAGCTTTCTTT. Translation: CASTLTSDRGEAFF.

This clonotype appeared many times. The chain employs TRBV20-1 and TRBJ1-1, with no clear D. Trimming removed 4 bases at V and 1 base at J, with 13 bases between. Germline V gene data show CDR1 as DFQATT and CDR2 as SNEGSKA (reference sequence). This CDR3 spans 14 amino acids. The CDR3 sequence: CSAILWPSNTEAFF. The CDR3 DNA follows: TGCAGTGCTATCCTGTGGCCGTCGAACACTGAAGCTTTCTTT.

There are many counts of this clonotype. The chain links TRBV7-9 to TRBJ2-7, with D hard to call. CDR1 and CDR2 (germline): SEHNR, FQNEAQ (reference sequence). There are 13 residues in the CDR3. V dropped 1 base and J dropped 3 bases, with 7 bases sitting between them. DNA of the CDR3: TGTGCCAGCAGCTTAGAGTTCGGCTACGAGCAGTACTTC. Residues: CASSLEFGYEQYF.

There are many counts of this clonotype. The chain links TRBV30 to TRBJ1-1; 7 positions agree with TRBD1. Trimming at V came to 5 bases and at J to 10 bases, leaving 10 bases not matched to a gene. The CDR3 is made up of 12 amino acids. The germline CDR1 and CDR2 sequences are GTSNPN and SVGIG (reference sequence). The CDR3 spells CAWAPTHRGAFF. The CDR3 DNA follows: TGTGCCTGGGCCCCGACCCACAGGGGAGCTTTCTTT.

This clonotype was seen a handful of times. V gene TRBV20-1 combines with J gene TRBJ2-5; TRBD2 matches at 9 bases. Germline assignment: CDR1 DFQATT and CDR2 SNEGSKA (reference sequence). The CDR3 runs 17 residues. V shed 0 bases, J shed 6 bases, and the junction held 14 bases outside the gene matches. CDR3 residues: CSARDGSASGISKTQYF. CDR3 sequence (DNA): TGCAGTGCTAGAGATGGGTCGGCTAGCGGGATCTCGAAGACCCAGTACTTC.

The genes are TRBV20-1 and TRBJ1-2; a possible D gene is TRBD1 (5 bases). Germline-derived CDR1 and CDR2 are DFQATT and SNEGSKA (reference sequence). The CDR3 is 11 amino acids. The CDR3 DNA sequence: TGCAGCACTCAGGGCAGGGATGGCTACACCTTC. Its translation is CSTQGRDGYTF.

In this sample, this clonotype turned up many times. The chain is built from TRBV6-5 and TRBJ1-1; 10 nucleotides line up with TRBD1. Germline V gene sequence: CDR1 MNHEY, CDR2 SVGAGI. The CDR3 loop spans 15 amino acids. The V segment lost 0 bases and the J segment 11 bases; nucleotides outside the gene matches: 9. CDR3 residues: CASSYSIQDRGRAFF. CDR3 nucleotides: TGTGCCAGCAGTTACTCGATTCAGGACAGGGGGAGGGCTTTCTTT.

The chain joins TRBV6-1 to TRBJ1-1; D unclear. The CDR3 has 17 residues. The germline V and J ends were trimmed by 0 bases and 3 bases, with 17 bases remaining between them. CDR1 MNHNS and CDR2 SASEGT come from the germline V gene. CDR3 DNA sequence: TGTGCCAGCAGTGAAGCAGTTGTGGGCGGATTTTACACTGAAGCTTTCTTT. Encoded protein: CASSEAVVGGFYTEAFF.

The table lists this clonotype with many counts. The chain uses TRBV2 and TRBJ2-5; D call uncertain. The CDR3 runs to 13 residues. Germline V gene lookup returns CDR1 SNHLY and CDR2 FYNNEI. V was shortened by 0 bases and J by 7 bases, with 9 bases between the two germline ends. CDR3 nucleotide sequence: TGTGCCAGCAGTGAAGCGGGTATGGGGACCCAGTACTTC. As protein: CASSEAGMGTQYF.

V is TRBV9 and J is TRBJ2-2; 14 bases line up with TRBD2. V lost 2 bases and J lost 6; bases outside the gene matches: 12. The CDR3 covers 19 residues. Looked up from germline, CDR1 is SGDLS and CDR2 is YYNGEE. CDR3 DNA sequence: TGTGCCAGCAGCGTCTCAGGACTAGCGGGAGGTTACGCCCCCGGGGAGCTGTTTTTT. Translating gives CASSVSGLAGGYAPGELFF.

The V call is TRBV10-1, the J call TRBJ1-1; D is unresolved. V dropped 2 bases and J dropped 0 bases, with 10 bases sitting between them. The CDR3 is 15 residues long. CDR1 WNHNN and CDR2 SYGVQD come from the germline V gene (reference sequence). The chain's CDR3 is CASSEEGLLNTEAFF. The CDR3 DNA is TGCGCCAGCAGTGAGGAGGGTTTGCTGAACACTGAAGCTTTCTTT.